One and the same sample provided the 19 T cell receptor beta chains below, sequenced in a study of blood T cell repertoires in COVID-19 (TCRdb year 2020). The receptor library was made with the immunoSEQ multiplex PCR assay. TCRdb limited this immuneACCESS table to in-frame rearrangements with V and J called. A share of clones is missing; checked studies link under half to unresolved V genes, and the rest is unexplained. This sample is represented by about 62,000 clones; 75% to 90% of them were singletons. 18% of the sample is in the top ten clones. What was sequenced was peripheral blood. Receptors originate from a woman aged 55-69 years with COVID-19, enrolled during active disease.

CDR3 bases: TGTGCCAGCTCACCCCTCCCGGAGTTTAGCTCTGGAAACACCATATATTTT. Translating gives CASSPLPEFSSGNTIYF. V gene TRBV18 combines with J gene TRBJ1-3, with unresolved D. Germline V gives CDR1 KGHSH, CDR2 LQKENI. The CDR3 is 17 residues long. Between the trimmed V and J ends, which lost 3 bases and 0 bases, there was a span of 15 bases. The whole variable domain, remainder taken from reference TRBV18 and TRBJ1-3, is NAGVMQNPRHLVRRRGQEARLRCSPMKGHSHVYWYRQLPEEGLKFMVYLQKENIIDESGMPKERFSAEFPKEGPSILRIQQVVRGDSAAYFCASSPLPEFSSGNTIYFGEGSWLTVV.

The chain has TRBV9 and TRBJ1-1; 8 positions agree with TRBD1. This CDR3 is 18 amino acids long. Looked up from germline, CDR1 is SGDLS and CDR2 is YYNGEE. The J segment lost 1 base and the V segment lost 3 bases, leaving 14 bases of the junction unmatched. The CDR3 nucleotides are TGTGCCAGCAGCGCAGCTTTGATGTGGGGGACAGGGAACACTGAAGCTTTCTTT. Translated: CASSAALMWGTGNTEAFF.

CDR3 amino acids: CASSETSELYEQYF. In DNA, the CDR3 is TGTGCCAGCAGTGAGACTAGTGAACTTTACGAGCAGTACTTC. This chain connects TRBV25-1 to TRBJ2-7, with a tentative D call TRBD2 (6 bases). The CDR3 spans 14 residues. CDR1 MGHDK and CDR2 SYGVNS come from the germline V gene. Trimming left V 3 bases short and J 4 bases short, with 13 bases between.

The chain recombines TRBV19 with TRBJ2-3, with 9 bases matching TRBD2. V shed 1 base and J 0 bases; nucleotides not matched to a gene: 2. From germline, CDR1 is LNHDA and CDR2 SQIVND (reference sequence). The CDR3 contains 16 residues. This CDR3 reads CASSIGLAGSTDTQYF. The CDR3, as DNA: TGTGCCAGTAGTATAGGCCTAGCGGGGAGCACAGATACGCAGTATTTT.

This chain connects TRBV12-5 to TRBJ1-1; 8 nucleotides line up with TRBD1. The CDR3 runs to 15 residues. Trimming removed 1 base from V and 5 bases from J; junction bases left unmatched: 6. Per the germline V gene, CDR1 is LGHNT and CDR2 is FRNRAP. Here the CDR3 DNA reads TGTGCTAGTGGTTTGGGGATCACAGGGGGGACTGAAGCTTTCTTT. This codes for CASGLGITGGTEAFF.

This clone is a singleton in its sample. The chain joins TRBV6-6 to TRBJ1-5; tentative D call: TRBD1 (6 bases). In germline, CDR1 is MNHNY, CDR2 SVGAGI (reference sequence). V lost 5 bases, J lost 7 bases, and 12 bases lay in between. There are 13 residues in the CDR3. The CDR3 coding sequence is TGTGCCAGCAGTCCGAGCAGGGGACAGCCCCAGCATTTT. Translating it yields CASSPSRGQPQHF.

The rearrangement links TRBV6-6 to TRBJ2-5; possible D gene TRBD1, 7 bases. Germline assignment: CDR1 MNHNY and CDR2 SVGAGI (reference sequence). The V gene lost 2 bases and the J gene lost 5 bases, with 12 bases spanning the gap. The CDR3 extends over 14 amino acids. The CDR3 loop is CASSYRQGGETQYF. CDR3 nucleotides: TGTGCCAGCAGTTACCGACAGGGAGGCGAGACCCAGTACTTC.

The CDR3 sequence is CASGRGDALYEQYF. The CDR3 DNA reads as TGTGCCAGCGGTCGGGGTGATGCCCTTTACGAGCAGTACTTC. The J gene is TRBJ2-7, the V gene TRBV7-2, with a tentative D call TRBD2 (5 bases). This CDR3 is 14 amino acids long. The germline V and J ends were trimmed by 8 bases and 4 bases, with 18 bases remaining between them. Germline V lookup: CDR1 SGHTA, CDR2 FQGNSA.

The rearrangement uses TRBV27 and TRBJ1-2; possible D gene TRBD1, 6 bases. Germline-derived CDR1 and CDR2 are MNHEY and SMNVEV (reference sequence). Trimming stripped 5 bases from V and 2 bases from J, with 21 bases between. The CDR3 covers 17 residues. The CDR3 region is CASSGEMGAGVNYGYTF. The CDR3 nucleotides read TGTGCCAGCAGTGGAGAAATGGGCGCAGGGGTGAACTATGGCTACACCTTC.

CDR3 coding DNA: TGTGCCAGCAGCTTGACAGGGGCAGAGACCCAGTACTTC. It translates to CASSLTGAETQYF. This rearrangement joins TRBV5-4 to TRBJ2-5; 7 bases agree with TRBD1. The V and J ends lost 1 base and 4 bases, in that order; junction bases with no gene match: 1. The germline gives CDR1 SGHNT, CDR2 YYREEE (reference sequence). This CDR3 contains 13 residues.

The chain couples TRBV7-9 to TRBJ2-1; 11 nucleotides align to TRBD2. Germline V gene data show CDR1 as SEHNR and CDR2 as FQNEAQ (reference sequence). The CDR3 totals 19 residues. J was trimmed by 1 base and V by 2 bases; bases with no gene match: 10. The CDR3, as DNA: TGTGCCAGCAGCTTAATCTTTAGTAGCGGGAGGGATTCCTACAATGAGCAGTTCTTC. It encodes CASSLIFSSGRDSYNEQFF. The whole variable domain, remainder taken from reference TRBV7-9 and TRBJ2-1, is DTGVSQNPRHKITKRGQNVTFRCDPISEHNRLYWYRQTLGQGPEFLTYFQNEAQLEKSRLLSDRFSAERPKGSFSTLEIQRTEQGDSAMYLCASSLIFSSGRDSYNEQFFGPGTRLTVL.

This chain joins TRBV11-2 and TRBJ2-1; a possible D gene is TRBD2 (5 bases). V was shortened by 4 bases and J by 6 bases, with 28 bases between the two germline ends. The V gene's germline CDR1 is SGHAT and CDR2 FQNNGV. The CDR3 totals 19 residues. The CDR3 DNA reads as TGTGCCAGCAGCTCGGAGGATCGTTACCGTGGACTTGTGTTCAATGAGCAGTTCTTC. Protein: CASSSEDRYRGLVFNEQFF. Together with reference TRBV11-2 and TRBJ2-1, the CDR3 gives the full variable domain: EAGVAQSPRYKIIEKRQSVAFWCNPISGHATLYWYQQILGQGPKLLIQFQNNGVVDDSQLPKDRFSAERLKGVDSTLKIQPAKLEDSAVYLCASSSEDRYRGLVFNEQFFGPGTRLTVL.

The table lists this clone with a count of one. The rearrangement uses TRBV30 and TRBJ2-5, with TRBD2 as a possible D gene (5 bases). The germline CDR1 and CDR2 sequences are GTSNPN and SVGIG (reference sequence). This CDR3 has 13 amino acids. V was clipped by 5 bases and J by 5 bases, with 15 bases between them. This CDR3 is CAWRHGGPETQYF. CDR3 in DNA: TGTGCCTGGCGCCACGGAGGCCCGGAGACCCAGTACTTC.

This chain links TRBV12-5 with TRBJ1-1, with 8 bases that match TRBD1. With V trimmed by 5 bases and J by 8 bases, 4 bases remained unmatched. Looked up from germline, CDR1 is LGHNT and CDR2 is FRNRAP. The CDR3 runs to 12 residues. The CDR3 protein is CASGPRTGEAFF. The CDR3 DNA follows: TGTGCTAGTGGTCCCCGGACAGGGGAAGCTTTCTTT.

The chain carries TRBV6-2 or TRBV6-3 and TRBJ1-2; no definite D call. Trimming shortened V by 5 bases and J by 0 bases, and 7 bases separated the two germline ends. Germline V gene lookup returns CDR1 MNHEY and CDR2 SVGEGT. This CDR3 region has 13 residues. As DNA, the CDR3 is TGTGCCAGCAGTACGGGAGCTAACTATGGCTACACCTTC. It is translated as CASSTGANYGYTF.

This clone has more than one count but fewer than ten. The CDR3 loop is CASSPSSDEGGGTEAFF. CDR3 in DNA: TGTGCCAGCTCACCGTCCAGTGACGAGGGGGGGGGCACTGAAGCTTTCTTT. The V call is TRBV18, the J call TRBJ1-1; D may be TRBD1 (6 bases). This CDR3 region has 17 residues. Deletions cut 3 bases from V and 4 bases from J, with 21 bases between. Per germline, CDR1 KGHSH and CDR2 LQKENI.

This chain connects TRBV19 to TRBJ2-5, with 10 bases matching TRBD1. CDR3 length equals 16 residues. The germline CDR1 and CDR2 sequences are LNHDA and SQIVND (reference sequence). V lost 5 bases, J lost 2 bases, and 8 bases stayed unmatched. DNA for the CDR3: TGTGCCAGTAGTCGAAGACAGGGGGCCCATCAAGAGACCCAGTACTTC. It yields the protein CASSRRQGAHQETQYF.

The J gene is TRBJ2-7, the V gene TRBV4-1; D ambiguous. Germline CDR1 MGHRA, CDR2 YSYEKL. The CDR3 loop spans 14 amino acids. The V end was cut by 0 bases, the J end by 4 bases, with 10 bases between. In DNA, the CDR3 is TGCGCCAGCAGCCAAGAAGAGCTCCAATACGAGCAGTACTTC. Translated: CASSQEELQYEQYF.

The V gene is TRBV7-9, the J gene TRBJ2-5; D unclear. The CDR3 contains 13 residues. CDR1 is SEHNR and CDR2 is FQNEAQ in the germline V gene (reference sequence). Trimming stripped 3 bases from V and 2 bases from J, with 7 bases between. This CDR3 is CASSLSVQETQYF. The CDR3 coding sequence is TGTGCCAGCAGCTTGAGCGTTCAAGAGACCCAGTACTTC. Complete variable domain (other parts from reference TRBV7-9 and TRBJ2-5): DTGVSQNPRHKITKRGQNVTFRCDPISEHNRLYWYRQTLGQGPEFLTYFQNEAQLEKSRLLSDRFSAERPKGSFSTLEIQRTEQGDSAMYLCASSLSVQETQYFGPGTRLLVL.